This T cell receptor (beta chain) was profiled in a study of naive and memory T cell subsets. Notes on the study in general: TCR counts from RNA may reflect activation-linked expression changes. Naive repertoires, especially CD8, held a few larger clonotypes, possibly memory cells re-expressing CD45RA.

Overnight CMV lysate stimulation of fresh PBMCs defined donor CMV status by CD4+ IFNgamma. Cells stained for CD3, CD4, CD8, CD45RA, CD27 and viability were sorted into four CD45RA/CD27 subsets. In its sample, this clonotype was seen a few times. The antigen remains undetermined. An equimolar mix of two oligonucleotides served as the beta constant-region primer for TRBC1 and TRBC2. The ligated cDNA underwent four PCR rounds using SP2 and nested alpha and beta constant-region primers. An oligonucleotide with the SP2 primer and a 12-nucleotide UMI was ligated to the cDNA 3' end. TCRdb ran MiXCR on the UMI-ligation and nested PCR reads and lists one entry per CDR3 protein. Here the sample spans about 140,000 distinct CDR3 sequences, approximately 20% being singletons. This CDR3 spans 15 amino acids. Germline CDR1 SGHDT, CDR2 YYEEEE. The V segment lost 0 bases and the J segment 6 bases; nucleotides outside the gene matches: 4.

V and J are TRBV5-6 and TRBJ2-5, with 11 bases fitting TRBD2. This TCR came from a human donor in good health. The source material was naive CD8+ T cells from blood. CDR3 sequence reads: CASSLETSGTQTQYF. The CDR3 DNA sequence: TGTGCCAGCAGCTTGGAGACTAGCGGGACGCAGACCCAGTACTTC.